Listed here are 12 T cell receptor beta chains from one sample, sequenced in a study of shared clonotypes between healthy human individuals. Assay: immunoSEQ multiplex PCR; the TCRdb copy retains only in-frame clones and omits some. The sample lists approximately 340,000 clones, around 67% occurring once. The sample taken for sequencing was memory CD4+ T cells sorted from blood. Subset indicated: CD45RA-negative fraction. Receptor source: a man aged 25-45 years in good health.

The V call is TRBV28, the J call TRBJ1-6; D gene unclear. The length of the CDR3 is 16 residues. V was cut by 5 bases and J by 6 bases, with 17 bases left in between. Per the germline V gene, CDR1 is MDHEN and CDR2 is SYDVKM. The CDR3 protein is CASSLAKGRRNSPLHF. CDR3 nucleotide sequence: TGTGCCAGCAGTCTCGCGAAAGGGAGGCGTAATTCACCCCTCCACTTT. The variable domain in full, completed from reference TRBV28 and TRBJ1-6, reads DVKVTQSSRYLVKRTGEKVFLECVQDMDHENMFWYRQDPGLGLRLIYFSYDVKMKEKGDIPEGYSVSREKKERFSLILESASTNQTSMYLCASSLAKGRRNSPLHFGNGTRLTVT.

This clone has only one observation. The chain links TRBV19 to TRBJ2-4; the match to TRBD1 covers 8 bases. Per the germline V gene, CDR1 is LNHDA and CDR2 is SQIVND (reference sequence). The CDR3 is 17 amino acids. V was clipped by 2 bases and J by 3 bases; unmatched bases: 9. This CDR3 is CASSITGQGYVKNIQYF. CDR3 sequence (DNA): TGTGCCAGTAGTATAACAGGACAGGGTTATGTCAAAAACATTCAGTACTTC. Filled out from reference TRBV19 and TRBJ2-4, the complete variable domain reads DGGITQSPKYLFRKEGQNVTLSCEQNLNHDAMYWYRQDPGQGLRLIYYSQIVNDFQKGDIAEGYSVSREKKESFPLTVTSAQKNPTAFYLCASSITGQGYVKNIQYFGAGTRLSVL.

The chain couples TRBV28 to TRBJ2-7; D uncertain. The CDR3 consists of 13 residues. V shed 4 bases and J shed 3 bases, with 10 bases lying between them. Germline-derived CDR1 and CDR2 are MDHEN and SYDVKM. The CDR3 here is CASSSSPLYEQYF. For the CDR3, the DNA is TGTGCCAGCAGTTCCTCGCCCCTCTACGAGCAGTACTTC.

This chain links TRBV11-2 with TRBJ1-1, with 10 bases that match TRBD1. Losses at the gene ends were 5 bases for V and 5 bases for J; bases not matched to a gene: 5. CDR3 size: 14 residues. CDR1 and CDR2 from the germline V gene are SGHAT and FQNNGV. Written as DNA, the CDR3 is TGTGCCAGCAGCCCCCAGGACAGGGGGACTGAAGCTTTCTTT. This sequence encodes CASSPQDRGTEAFF.

This chain's CDR3 is CASSPIVGHLLAKNIQYF. DNA of the CDR3: TGTGCCAGCAGCCCTATAGTGGGACATCTACTAGCCAAAAACATTCAGTACTTC. The chain couples TRBV7-9 to TRBJ2-4, with a weak D call TRBD1 (6 bases). Trimming shortened V by 5 bases and J by 0 bases, and 20 bases separated the two germline ends. The V gene's germline CDR1 is SEHNR and CDR2 FQNEAQ (reference sequence). The CDR3 is made up of 18 amino acids.

This clone was counted a few times. This chain joins TRBV11-2 and TRBJ2-7; D is ambiguous. The CDR3 runs to 13 residues. CDR1 SGHAT and CDR2 FQNNGV come from the germline V gene. Trimming took 5 bases from V and 1 from J, leaving 9 bases between them. This CDR3 reads CASSQTYSYEQYF. The CDR3 DNA sequence: TGTGCCAGCAGCCAGACTTATTCCTACGAGCAGTACTTC.

Written as DNA, the CDR3 is TGTGCCAGCAGTGATGGGGGACATACGCAGTATTTT. Its translation is CASSDGGHTQYF. The rearrangement uses TRBV2 and TRBJ2-3, with D possibly called TRBD1 or TRBD2 (5 bases each). CDR1 SNHLY and CDR2 FYNNEI come from the germline V gene. V dropped 3 bases and J dropped 7 bases, with 8 bases sitting between them. CDR3 length: 12 residues.

The chain is built from TRBV7-2 and TRBJ2-2; 12 bases line up with TRBD2. CDR1 SGHTA and CDR2 FQGNSA come from the germline V gene. With 5 bases clipped from V and 6 bases from J, the junction kept 4 bases outside the gene matches. The CDR3 extends over 15 amino acids. Written as DNA, the CDR3 is TGTGCCAGCAGCCCCCGACTAGCGGGGGCCGGGGAGCTGTTTTTT. Translated, it gives CASSPRLAGAGELFF.

The rearrangement links TRBV5-1 to TRBJ2-3, with D uncertain. The germline gives CDR1 SGHRS, CDR2 YFSETQ. V was cut by 4 bases and J by 2 bases, with 8 bases left in between. This CDR3 is built from 13 residues. The CDR3 is CASSLIPTDTQYF. In DNA form, the CDR3 reads TGCGCCAGCAGCCTAATTCCCACAGATACGCAGTATTTT.

In regard to this clone: This may be a read error: a much more frequent sequence differs by one nucleotide. The same CDR3 arises from other DNA sequences in this sample as well. V usage is TRBV10-2 and J usage is TRBJ2-3; tentatively, D is TRBD2 (6 bases). Trimming cost V 2 bases and J 6 bases, with 6 bases left between them. The germline gives CDR1 WSHSY, CDR2 SAAADI. The CDR3 is 12 amino acids. In DNA, the CDR3 is TGCGCCAGCAGTGAGCGGGGGGATACGCAGTATTTT. It specifies CASSERGDTQYF.

This clone appeared a single time. The genes are TRBV28 and TRBJ2-3, with D tentatively TRBD2 (5 bases). Germline V gene lookup returns CDR1 MDHEN and CDR2 SYDVKM. The CDR3 consists of 14 residues. Deletions cut 7 bases from V and 2 bases from J, with 13 bases between. The CDR3 DNA sequence: TGTGCCAGCAACGTGGAGCGGTCCACAGATACGCAGTATTTT. Amino acids: CASNVERSTDTQYF. Variable domain in full (rest from reference TRBV28 and TRBJ2-3): DVKVTQSSRYLVKRTGEKVFLECVQDMDHENMFWYRQDPGLGLRLIYFSYDVKMKEKGDIPEGYSVSREKKERFSLILESASTNQTSMYLCASNVERSTDTQYFGPGTRLTVL.

This clone was found once. The rearrangement uses TRBV6-1 and TRBJ2-4; D is undetermined. V lost 5 bases and J 0 bases, leaving 8 bases between the germline ends. Germline V gene data show CDR1 as MNHNS and CDR2 as SASEGT. The CDR3 consists of 14 residues. CDR3 residues: CASSPQLAKNIQYF. Here the CDR3 DNA reads TGTGCCAGCAGTCCTCAGTTAGCCAAAAACATTCAGTACTTC.